This T cell receptor (beta chain) was identified during a study of cytomegalovirus exposure and HLA in healthy donors. About the study: Among 350 to 500 genotyped donors, roughly 80% fell in the Caucasian-associated ancestry cluster. Study conclusions and caveats: Serostatus for CMV was the only available immune exposure information. Later analysis demonstrated an association between a missense DCLRE1C variant and TCR beta V- and J-gene trimming.

It was with 60 Vbeta and 13 Jbeta primers that the PCR ran. TCRdb keeps only in-frame clones here, not all; method: immunoSEQ multiplex PCR. The data contain more than 95,000 clones, about four fifths of them seen just once; the ten biggest clones take up around an eighth. On this clone itself: Antigen: not known.

Germline V lookup: CDR1 WNHNN, CDR2 SYGVQD (reference sequence). CDR3 size: 15 residues. The V gene end was trimmed by 2 bases and the J gene end by 5 bases; junction bases not matched to a gene: 6. The source is a woman in her seventies in good health and CMV-seropositive. The sequenced material came from PBMCs. This chain joins TRBV10-1 and TRBJ2-5; TRBD1 matches 9 bases. The CDR3 region has the DNA TGCGCCAGCAGTGAGCTGGGACAGGGAATGGAGACCCAGTACTTC. This translates into CASSELGQGMETQYF.